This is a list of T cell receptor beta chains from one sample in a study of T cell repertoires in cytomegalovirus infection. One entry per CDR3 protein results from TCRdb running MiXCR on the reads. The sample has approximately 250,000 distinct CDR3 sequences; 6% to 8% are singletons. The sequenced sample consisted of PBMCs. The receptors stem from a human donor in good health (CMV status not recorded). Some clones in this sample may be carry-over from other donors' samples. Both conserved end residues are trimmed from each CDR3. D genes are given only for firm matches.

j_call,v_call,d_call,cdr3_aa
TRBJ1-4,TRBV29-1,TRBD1,SVAGGSNEKLF
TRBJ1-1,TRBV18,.,ASTDSLNTEAF
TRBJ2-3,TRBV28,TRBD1,ASRRQGRTDTQY
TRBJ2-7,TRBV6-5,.,ASSYSWPATYEQY
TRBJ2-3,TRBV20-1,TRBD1,SASGQGVSDTQY
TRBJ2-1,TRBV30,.,AWSSVWDEQF
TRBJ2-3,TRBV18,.,ASSLARTDTQY
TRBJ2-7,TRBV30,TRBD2,AWNPGTTYYEQY
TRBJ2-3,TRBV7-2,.,ASSLGVSTDTQY
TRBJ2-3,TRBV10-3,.,AISERGHNTDTQY
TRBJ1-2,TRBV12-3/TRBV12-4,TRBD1,ASSVQGAGGYT
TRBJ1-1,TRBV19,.,ASRAGRTWNTEAF
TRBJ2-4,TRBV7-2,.,ASSLIGGENIQY
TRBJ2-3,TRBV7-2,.,ASSLTVAGFTDTQY
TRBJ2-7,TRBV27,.,ASSFSGDGYEQY
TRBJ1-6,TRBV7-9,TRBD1,ASSSAGTDFLVPDSPLH
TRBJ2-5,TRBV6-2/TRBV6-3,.,ASTPLSEVEKTQY
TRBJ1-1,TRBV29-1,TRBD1,SVQTVGTGRSVGTEAF
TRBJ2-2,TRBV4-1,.,ASSPQDTANTGELF
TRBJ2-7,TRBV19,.,ASSGLGQGEQY
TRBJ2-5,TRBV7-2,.,ASSTLAGDRGETQY
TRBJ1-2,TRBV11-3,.,ASSLVGRVRSGYT
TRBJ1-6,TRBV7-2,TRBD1,ASSLRQGGNSPLH
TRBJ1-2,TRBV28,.,ASSWGYGYT
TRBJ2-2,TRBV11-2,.,ASSLVLSPGTGELF
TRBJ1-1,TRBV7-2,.,ASSIGTGEAF
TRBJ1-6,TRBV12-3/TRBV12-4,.,ASTRPGGGDSPLH
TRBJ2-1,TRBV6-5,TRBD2,ASSLPREGRNEQF
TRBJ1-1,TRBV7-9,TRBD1,ASSHRDRQRSEAF
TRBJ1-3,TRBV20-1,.,SARVGRSGNTIY
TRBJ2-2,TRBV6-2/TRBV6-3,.,ASSYSGRDARTGELF
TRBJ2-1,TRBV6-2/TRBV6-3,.,ATHELTPLRHEQF
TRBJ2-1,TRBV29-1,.,SILRDSLGDEQF
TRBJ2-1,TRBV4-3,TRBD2,ASSQDRPASGGYSYNEQF
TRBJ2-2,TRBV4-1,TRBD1,ASSQEGGQGAGGELF
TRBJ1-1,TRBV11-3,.,ASSPGGRAEAF
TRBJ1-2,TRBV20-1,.,SARDAREAYGYT
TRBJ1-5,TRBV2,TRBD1,ASSEIGGSSNQPQH
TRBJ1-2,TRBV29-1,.,SATVTGGYT
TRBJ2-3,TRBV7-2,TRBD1,ASSSRTGRTDTQY